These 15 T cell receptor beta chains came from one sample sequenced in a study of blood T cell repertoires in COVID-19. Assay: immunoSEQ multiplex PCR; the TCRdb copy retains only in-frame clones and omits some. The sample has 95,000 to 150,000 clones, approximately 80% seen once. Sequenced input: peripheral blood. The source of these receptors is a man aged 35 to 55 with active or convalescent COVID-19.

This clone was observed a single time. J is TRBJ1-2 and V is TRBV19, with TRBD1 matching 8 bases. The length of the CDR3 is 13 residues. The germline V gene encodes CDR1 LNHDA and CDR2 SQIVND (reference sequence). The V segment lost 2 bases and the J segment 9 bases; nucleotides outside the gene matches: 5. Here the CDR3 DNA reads TGTGCCAGTAGTATACAGGGGGCGAAGAGCTACACCTTC. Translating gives CASSIQGAKSYTF.

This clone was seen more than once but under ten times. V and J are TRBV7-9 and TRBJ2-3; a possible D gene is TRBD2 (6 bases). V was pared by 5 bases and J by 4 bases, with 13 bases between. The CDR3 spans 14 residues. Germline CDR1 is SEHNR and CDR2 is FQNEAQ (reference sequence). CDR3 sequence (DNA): TGTGCCAGCAGCCGCAGCGGGTTCGCAGATACGCAGTATTTT. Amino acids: CASSRSGFADTQYF.

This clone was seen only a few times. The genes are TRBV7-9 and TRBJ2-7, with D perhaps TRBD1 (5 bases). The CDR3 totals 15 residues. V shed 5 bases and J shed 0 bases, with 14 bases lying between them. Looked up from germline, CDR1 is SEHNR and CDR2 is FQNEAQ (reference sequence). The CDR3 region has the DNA TGTGCCAGCAGCCCAAGATGGACACTCTCCTACGAGCAGTACTTC. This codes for CASSPRWTLSYEQYF. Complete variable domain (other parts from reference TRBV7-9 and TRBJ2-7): DTGVSQNPRHKITKRGQNVTFRCDPISEHNRLYWYRQTLGQGPEFLTYFQNEAQLEKSRLLSDRFSAERPKGSFSTLEIQRTEQGDSAMYLCASSPRWTLSYEQYFGPGTRLTVT.

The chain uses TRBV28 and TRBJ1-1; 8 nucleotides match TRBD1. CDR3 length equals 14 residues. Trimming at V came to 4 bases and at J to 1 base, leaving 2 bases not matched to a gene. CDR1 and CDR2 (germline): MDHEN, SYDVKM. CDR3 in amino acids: CASSSGQGNTEAFF. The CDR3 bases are TGTGCCAGCAGTTCCGGACAGGGGAACACTGAAGCTTTCTTT.

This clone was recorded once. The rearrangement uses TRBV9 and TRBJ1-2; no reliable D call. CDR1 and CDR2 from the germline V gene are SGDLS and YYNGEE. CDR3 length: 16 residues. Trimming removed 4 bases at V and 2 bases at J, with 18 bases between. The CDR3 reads CASSPTSRRGNYGYTF. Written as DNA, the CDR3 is TGTGCCAGCAGCCCGACAAGTCGGAGAGGGAACTATGGCTACACCTTC.

The CDR3 sequence: CASSPVAGSYEQYF. CDR3 nucleotide sequence: TGTGCCAGCAGTCCCGTAGCGGGATCCTACGAGCAGTACTTC. This sequence joins TRBV28 and TRBJ2-7; TRBD2 matches at 8 bases. The CDR3 has 14 amino acids. CDR1 and CDR2 (germline): MDHEN, SYDVKM. Trimming took 5 bases from V and 1 from J; bases not matched to a gene: 4.

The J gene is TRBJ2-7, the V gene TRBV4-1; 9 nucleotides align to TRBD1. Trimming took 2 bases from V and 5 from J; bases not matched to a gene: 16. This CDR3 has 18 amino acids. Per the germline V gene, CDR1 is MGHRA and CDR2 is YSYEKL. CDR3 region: CASSQLPGTGPFWNEQYF. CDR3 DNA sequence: TGCGCCAGCAGCCAACTACCCGGGACAGGGCCTTTTTGGAACGAGCAGTACTTC.

CDR3 nucleotides: TGTGCCAGCAGTCCATCGACAGGGGCGGACCAGCCCCAGCATTTT. Translating it yields CASSPSTGADQPQHF. The V gene is TRBV28, the J gene TRBJ1-5, with 8 bases lining up with TRBD1. Germline V gene data show CDR1 as MDHEN and CDR2 as SYDVKM. The CDR3 extends over 15 amino acids. J gave up 7 bases and V 5 bases, and 10 bases lay outside the gene matches.

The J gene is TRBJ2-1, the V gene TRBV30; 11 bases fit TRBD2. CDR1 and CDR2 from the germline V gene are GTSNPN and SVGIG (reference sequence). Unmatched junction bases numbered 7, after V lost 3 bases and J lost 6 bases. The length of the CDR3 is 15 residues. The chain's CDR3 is CAWSYTSGGPNEQFF. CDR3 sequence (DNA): TGTGCCTGGAGCTATACTAGCGGGGGCCCCAATGAGCAGTTCTTC.

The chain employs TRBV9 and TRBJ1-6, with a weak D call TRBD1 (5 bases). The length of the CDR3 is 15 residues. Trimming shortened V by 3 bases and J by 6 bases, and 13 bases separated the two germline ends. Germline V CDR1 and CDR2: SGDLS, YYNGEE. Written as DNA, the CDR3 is TGTGCCAGCAGCGCCGAGACAGCCTTTAATTCACCCCTCCACTTT. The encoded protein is CASSAETAFNSPLHF.

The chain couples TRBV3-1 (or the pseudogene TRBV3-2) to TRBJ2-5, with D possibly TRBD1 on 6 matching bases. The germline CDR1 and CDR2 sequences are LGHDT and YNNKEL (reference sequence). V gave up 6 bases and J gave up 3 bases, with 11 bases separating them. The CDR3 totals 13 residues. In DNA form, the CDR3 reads TGTGCCAGCAGTCCCGGGACAAAAGAGACCCAGTACTTC. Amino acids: CASSPGTKETQYF.

CDR3 bases: TGCGCCAGCAGCTTTCGAACTAGCGGGGACCAAGAGACCCAGTACTTC. Translated: CASSFRTSGDQETQYF. The chain couples TRBV5-1 to TRBJ2-5; 10 bases are shared with TRBD2. In germline, CDR1 is SGHRS, CDR2 YFSETQ. This CDR3 is built from 16 residues. Trimming took 2 bases from V and 0 from J; bases not matched to a gene: 4.

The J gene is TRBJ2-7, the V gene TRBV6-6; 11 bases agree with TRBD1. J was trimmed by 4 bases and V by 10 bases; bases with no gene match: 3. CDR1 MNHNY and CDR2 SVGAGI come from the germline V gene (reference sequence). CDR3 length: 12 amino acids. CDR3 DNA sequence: TGTGCCACCGGGGACAGGGGGTACGAGCAGTACTTC. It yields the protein CATGDRGYEQYF.

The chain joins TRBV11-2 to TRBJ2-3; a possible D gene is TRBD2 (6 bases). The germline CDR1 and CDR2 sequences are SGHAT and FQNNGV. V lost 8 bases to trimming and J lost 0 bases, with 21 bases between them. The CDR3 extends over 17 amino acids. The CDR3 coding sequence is TGTGCCAGCCCCCGGGGGACCGCCGTTTCAAGCACAGATACGCAGTATTTT. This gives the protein CASPRGTAVSSTDTQYF.

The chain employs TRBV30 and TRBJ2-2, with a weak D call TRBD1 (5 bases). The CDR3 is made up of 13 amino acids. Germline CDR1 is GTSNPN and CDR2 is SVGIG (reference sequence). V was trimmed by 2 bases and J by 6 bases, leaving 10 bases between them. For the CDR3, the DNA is TGTGCCTGGAGTCCAGGGTATCCCGGGGAGCTGTTTTTT. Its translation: CAWSPGYPGELFF. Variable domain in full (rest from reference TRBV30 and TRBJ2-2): SQTIHQWPATLVQPVGSPLSLECTVEGTSNPNLYWYRQAAGRGLQLLFYSVGIGQISSEVPQNLSASRPQDRQFILSSKKLLLSDSGFYLCAWSPGYPGELFFGEGSRLTVL.